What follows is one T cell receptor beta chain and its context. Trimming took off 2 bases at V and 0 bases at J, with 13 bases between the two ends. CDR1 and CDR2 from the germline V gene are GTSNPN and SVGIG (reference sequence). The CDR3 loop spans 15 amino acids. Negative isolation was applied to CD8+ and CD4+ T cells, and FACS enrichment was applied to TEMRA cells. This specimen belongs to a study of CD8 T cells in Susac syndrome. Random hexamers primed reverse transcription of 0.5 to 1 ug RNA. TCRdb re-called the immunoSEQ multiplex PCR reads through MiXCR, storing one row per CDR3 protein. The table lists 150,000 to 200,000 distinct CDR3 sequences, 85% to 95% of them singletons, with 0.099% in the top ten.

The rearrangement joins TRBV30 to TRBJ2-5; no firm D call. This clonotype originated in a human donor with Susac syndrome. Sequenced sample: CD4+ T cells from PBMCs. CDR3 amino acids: CAWSPVLGNQETQYF. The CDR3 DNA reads TGTGCCTGGAGTCCCGTCCTGGGGAACCAAGAGACCCAGTACTTC.